This TCR beta chain was observed in a study of blood T cells in healthy people across ages. The sample holds one count of this clonotype. A much larger clone differs by one base, so this may be a read error. Germline lookup yields CDR1 MNHEY and CDR2 SVGAGI. CDR3 length: 14 amino acids. V shed 6 bases, J shed 10 bases, and the junction held 12 bases outside the gene matches. A J-beta primer mix and a sample-barcoded 5' primer were used in a second PCR of about 6 to 12 cycles. TCRdb recomputed calls from the 5' RACE reads with MiXCR, one row per CDR3 protein. The sample has 1.5 million or so distinct CDR3 sequences; approximately 42% are singletons.

This chain joins TRBV6-5 and TRBJ2-1; 7 bases agree with TRBD1. The sequenced sample consisted of blood. This receptor was identified in a woman in her late teens or twenties in good health. This chain's CDR3 is CASRWDRLTYEQFF. The CDR3 coding sequence is TGTGCCAGCAGGTGGGACAGACTAACCTACGAGCAGTTCTTC.